One sample yielded the 2 T cell receptor beta chains listed below, sequenced in a study of glioma-infiltrating T cells. TCR alpha and beta CDR3 regions were amplified from RNA using iRepertoire nested multiplex PCR. MiXCR, run by TCRdb on the multiplex PCR reads, gives a single entry per CDR3 protein. The table shows 300,000 to 400,000 distinct CDR3 sequences, with less than 50% occurring only once. Sequencing was carried out using glioma tissue, nonneoplastic brain tissue, or PBMCs (not recorded which). The source is a human donor with low-grade glioma or glioblastoma, undergoing nonglioma brain surgery, or in good health (not recorded which).

This clonotype was picked up a small number of times. The V gene is TRBV20-1, the J gene TRBJ2-7; the D gene could be TRBD1 or TRBD2 (5 bases each). The CDR3 runs 15 residues. The V end was cut by 4 bases, the J end by 0 bases, with 16 bases between. Germline values: CDR1 DFQATT, CDR2 SNEGSKA (reference sequence). DNA of the CDR3: TGCAGTGCTACGACAGCGAGCGGAAGCTCCTACGAGCAGTACTTC. Translation gives CSATTASGSSYEQYF.

This sequence joins TRBV6-2 or TRBV6-3 and TRBJ2-7, with 9 bases that match TRBD1. Germline V CDR1 and CDR2: MNHEY, SVGEGT. The CDR3 totals 14 residues. V trimming: 7 bases; J trimming: 7 bases; junction bases outside the gene matches: 11. This CDR3 reads CASILGQGAREQYF. The CDR3 region has the DNA TGTGCCAGCATCCTGGGACAGGGCGCGAGGGAGCAGTACTTC.